This is a list of T cell receptor beta chains from one sample in a study of blood T cell repertoires in COVID-19. Produced via immunoSEQ multiplex PCR; TCRdb's table is partial and in-frame only. The top ten hold 10% to 15% of the sample, which has approximately 200,000 clones, approximately 78% seen once. What was sequenced was peripheral blood. These receptors originate from a woman over 75 with COVID-19, enrolled during active disease. The CDR3 runs from the conserved cysteine through the conserved F or W. The D gene is left open where the match is weak. A row's size may be missing; if present it is once, few, many or a size class.

d_call,v_call,clone_size,j_call,cdr3_nt,cdr3_aa
TRBD1,TRBV19,.,TRBJ2-3,TGTGCCAGTAGTACAAGACGACCCAGGGGGCGCGGCGACACAGATACGCAGTATTTT,CASSTRRPRGRGDTDTQYF
.,TRBV24-1,once,TRBJ1-4,TGTGCCACCAGTGAGGGCGATCCCGCTAATGAAAAACTGTTTTTT,CATSEGDPANEKLFF
.,TRBV5-4,.,TRBJ1-1,TGTGCCAGCAGCTCAACAAGGAACACTGAAGCTTTCTTT,CASSSTRNTEAFF
TRBD2,TRBV19,.,TRBJ2-3,TGTGCCAGTAGGGGTGAAACTAGCGGGAGTGTGGTCGGCACAGATACGCAGTATTTT,CASRGETSGSVVGTDTQYF
TRBD1,TRBV6-8,.,TRBJ1-2,TGTGCCAGCAGTTGTCCCCACCGGGACAGGGAGTCAGTACCCTATGGCTACACCTTC,CASSCPHRDRESVPYGYTF
.,TRBV15,.,TRBJ2-3,TGTGCCACCAGCAGAGATCTGGAGGTTAGCACAGATACGCAGTATTTT,CATSRDLEVSTDTQYF
TRBD1,TRBV12-3/TRBV12-4,.,TRBJ2-2,TGTGCCAGCAGTTTCGACAGGGCCGGGGAGCTGTTTTTT,CASSFDRAGELFF
.,TRBV27,.,TRBJ1-6,TGTGCCAGCAGTTTAATCCGGGACCCCGGAGGGAATTCACCCCTCCACTTT,CASSLIRDPGGNSPLHF
TRBD2,TRBV4-1,few,TRBJ2-5,TGCGCCAGCAGCCAAGATAGGGCGGGAGTTTACCAAGAGACCCAGTACTTC,CASSQDRAGVYQETQYF
TRBD1,TRBV25-1,once,TRBJ1-1,TGTGCCAGCAGTGCAACTCCGGGACAGAAGAACACTGAAGCTTTCTTT,CASSATPGQKNTEAFF
.,TRBV20-1,.,TRBJ2-7,TGCAGTGCTAGTTGGGGCAGGCGCGACGAGCAGTACTTC,CSASWGRRDEQYF
.,TRBV28,.,TRBJ1-6,TGTGCCAGCAGTTTTCCCAGGCCAAATTCACCCCTCCACTTT,CASSFPRPNSPLHF
.,TRBV12-3/TRBV12-4,.,TRBJ1-1,TGTGCCAGCAGTTTTCAGGCCAACACTGAAGCTTTCTTT,CASSFQANTEAFF
.,TRBV20-1,once,TRBJ2-3,TGCAGTGCTAGTGGCGGCACCACAGATACGCAGTATTTT,CSASGGTTDTQYF
.,TRBV5-5,few,TRBJ1-2,TGTGCCAGCAGCTTGGAAGTCAGCTATGGCTACACCTTC,CASSLEVSYGYTF
TRBD2,TRBV27,.,TRBJ2-3,TGTGCCAGCAGTTTAACCGCCCCGAGCGGGAGGGCCCTAGATACGCAGTATTTT,CASSLTAPSGRALDTQYF
.,TRBV15,.,TRBJ2-2,TGTGCCACCAGCAGAGGAGCAGGCATCGGCACCGGGGAGCTGTTTTTT,CATSRGAGIGTGELFF
.,TRBV3-1/TRBV3-2,.,TRBJ2-3,TGTGCCGTGCGCAGCGGGAGCACAGATACGCAGTATTTT,CAVRSGSTDTQYF
.,TRBV11-1,.,TRBJ1-1,TGTGCCAGCAGCGCAGGGTTCGACACTGAAGCTTTCTTT,CASSAGFDTEAFF
.,TRBV2,once,TRBJ1-1,TGTGCCAGCAGTGAAGCATGGTGGGAGGCTAAGGGCCTCATGAACACTGAAGCTTTCTTT,CASSEAWWEAKGLMNTEAFF
TRBD1,TRBV2,.,TRBJ1-3,TGTGCCTGCTCGGGGGACAGGGGTTGGGACACCATATATTTT,CACSGDRGWDTIYF
.,TRBV7-2,.,TRBJ1-5,TGTGCCAGCAGCGCCGAGACGGGACTTCAGCATTTT,CASSAETGLQHF
.,TRBV7-9,.,TRBJ1-2,TGTGCCAGCAGCCCCGGGGGGGGCGCAGGATATGGCTACACCTTC,CASSPGGGAGYGYTF
.,TRBV10-3,.,TRBJ1-5,TGTGCCACCAGCCGGGACAATGGTCAGCCCCAGCATTTT,CATSRDNGQPQHF
.,TRBV24-1,few,TRBJ1-2,TGTGCCACCAGTGATTTCGACAGGAATGGCTACACCTTC,CATSDFDRNGYTF
.,TRBV27,few,TRBJ1-2,TGTGCCAGCAGGACTAGGGGGGAGGGGTATGGCTACACCTTC,CASRTRGEGYGYTF
.,TRBV12-5,.,TRBJ2-1,TGTGCTAGTGGTTTGGGGGGAGCCTCCTACAATGAGCAGTTCTTC,CASGLGGASYNEQFF
TRBD1,TRBV5-1,.,TRBJ1-2,TGCGCCAGCAGCTTGGGGGACAGAGGCTACACCTTC,CASSLGDRGYTF
TRBD1,TRBV19,.,TRBJ2-5,TGTGCCAGTAGGAGCGGACAGGGCGAGACCCAGTACTTC,CASRSGQGETQYF
TRBD1,TRBV20-1,.,TRBJ1-2,TGCAGTGCTTGGGACAGGGCCTATTTATTC,CSAWDRAYLF
.,TRBV2,.,TRBJ2-6,TGTGCCAGCCGACAAGATTCTGGGGCCAACGTCCTGACTTTC,CASRQDSGANVLTF
TRBD2,TRBV4-2,.,TRBJ2-7,TGTGCCAGCAGCCAAGATGGGACTAGCGGGTACGAGCAGTACTTC,CASSQDGTSGYEQYF
.,TRBV7-8,.,TRBJ2-7,TGTGCCAGCAGCTTAGATCCAGGTTACGAAATCTACGAGCAGTACTTC,CASSLDPGYEIYEQYF
TRBD1,TRBV19,many,TRBJ2-5,TGTGCCAGTAGTATCTTGACAGGGAGCGGCGAGACCCAGTACTTC,CASSILTGSGETQYF
.,TRBV27,.,TRBJ2-1,TGTGCCAGCAGTTTGTATAGGGGGATTTTCTACAATGAGCAGTTCTTC,CASSLYRGIFYNEQFF
TRBD2,TRBV5-1,many,TRBJ2-3,TGCGCCAGCAGCTACCTAGCGGAACTACGCACAGATACGCAGTATTTT,CASSYLAELRTDTQYF
TRBD1,TRBV4-2,.,TRBJ1-6,TGTGCCAGCAGCCAAGGGTCCCAGGGGGCGAATTCACCCCTCCACTTT,CASSQGSQGANSPLHF
.,TRBV5-1,.,TRBJ2-7,TGCGCCAGCAGCTTGGATAGCGGACCCTACGAGCAGTACTTC,CASSLDSGPYEQYF
TRBD1,TRBV18,once,TRBJ2-7,TGTGCCAGCTCACCGAGGACAGGGGTTTACGACGAGCAGTACTTC,CASSPRTGVYDEQYF
TRBD1,TRBV19,.,TRBJ1-2,TGTGCCAGTAGCCCGACAGGGGAAGGCTACACCTTC,CASSPTGEGYTF
.,TRBV9,.,TRBJ2-3,TGTGCCAGCAGCGTTGCGGGGCCCGGTAGCACAGATACGCAGTATTTT,CASSVAGPGSTDTQYF
.,TRBV28,.,TRBJ1-1,TGTGCCAGCAGGCGTAATACTGAAGCTTTCTTT,CASRRNTEAFF
TRBD1,TRBV2,.,TRBJ2-5,TGTGCCACAAAGGGGGCTCACCTTGAAGAGACCCAGTACTTC,CATKGAHLEETQYF
.,TRBV7-8,.,TRBJ2-5,TGTGCCAGCAGCTTAGTAAGCTCCCCAATTCAGACCCAGTACTTC,CASSLVSSPIQTQYF
.,TRBV5-4,.,TRBJ1-2,TGTGCCAGCAGCTCGGGGGGGACCGGACAGAAAACTAACTATGGCTACACCTTC,CASSSGGTGQKTNYGYTF
.,TRBV2,.,TRBJ2-7,TGTGCCAGCACCCCGGACTTATATACGGCCGAGCAGTACTTC,CASTPDLYTAEQYF
TRBD2,TRBV11-2,.,TRBJ2-1,TGTGCCAGCAGCTTCGAGCGGGACCTCTGGAATGAGCAGTTCTTC,CASSFERDLWNEQFF
.,TRBV6-2/TRBV6-3,.,TRBJ1-2,TGTGCCAGCAGTACCCCCGCCGACAGGATAGACAAGGTTAACTATGGCTACACCTTC,CASSTPADRIDKVNYGYTF
.,TRBV19,.,TRBJ2-1,TGTGCCAGTAGTGCCGTGGGGGCGGGCAATGAGCAGTTCTTC,CASSAVGAGNEQFF
TRBD1,TRBV5-4,.,TRBJ2-2,TGTGCCAGCAGCCATCCAGGGGGCAGCACCGGGGAGCTGTTTTTT,CASSHPGGSTGELFF
TRBD1,TRBV18,many,TRBJ1-4,TGTGCCAGCTCACCATATGGGACAGGGAATGAAAAACTGTTTTTT,CASSPYGTGNEKLFF
.,TRBV7-9,.,TRBJ2-7,TGTGCCAGCAGCCCGCCGGGGACTTCGACGGGCGAGCAGTACTTC,CASSPPGTSTGEQYF
TRBD2,TRBV13,few,TRBJ2-2,TGTGCCAGCAGCCCCTCGGGGGGGACCCGCACCGGGGAGCTGTTTTTT,CASSPSGGTRTGELFF
.,TRBV6-1,.,TRBJ1-6,TGTGCCAGCAGTGAAACCGGTGTAGGCGCGGGTCTATCCCTCCACTTT,CASSETGVGAGLSLHF
.,TRBV18,.,TRBJ2-5,TGTGCCAGCTCGCCTCAAGGACAGTTGCAAGAGACCCAGTACTTC,CASSPQGQLQETQYF